This T cell receptor beta chain was retrieved from a study of T cell changes during pregnancy in multiple sclerosis. Method: immunoSEQ multiplex PCR; TCRdb's copy keeps in-frame clones and lacks some. The profile shows tens of thousands of clones, 90% to 95% of them singletons. This CDR3 is built from 17 residues. The ends were cut back, 5 bases at V and 6 bases at J, with 22 bases in the middle. Germline CDR1 and CDR2: SEHNR and FQNEAQ (reference sequence). The sample in question was peripheral blood, obtained in the second trimester of pregnancy. The chain employs TRBV7-9 and TRBJ2-2, with D possibly TRBD2 on 6 matching bases. The sequence was obtained from a female donor with multiple sclerosis, enrolled in a pregnancy study. The CDR3 DNA reads TGTGCCAGCAGCCCAGCCCCGGGACTGAAAGGCCCCGGGGAGCTGTTTTTT. Amino acids: CASSPAPGLKGPGELFF.